This section outlines one T cell receptor beta chain sequence together with its context. Between the trimmed V and J ends, which lost 1 base and 9 bases, there was a span of 10 bases. The CDR3 totals 14 residues. Germline loops: CDR1 MGHRA, CDR2 YSYEKL. The PCR used 60 Vbeta and 13 Jbeta primers. Some clones are missing from TCRdb's copy, which holds only in-frame ones; the method was immunoSEQ multiplex PCR. This sample carries about 110,000 clones, roughly 80% of them seen once, and the ten largest clones take approximately 0.22%. The data belong to a study of cytomegalovirus exposure and HLA in healthy donors.

This sequence was found in a man aged 45 to 65 in good health and CMV-seronegative. This chain joins TRBV4-1 and TRBJ1-6; no clear D gene. Sequencing used PBMCs. In DNA, the CDR3 is TGCGCCAGCAGCCAAGCTAACCTCGGTTCACCCCTCCACTTT. Translated: CASSQANLGSPLHF.